Below, one T cell receptor (beta chain) is given with its context. Its antigen is as yet unknown. The germline V gene has CDR1 SGHTA and CDR2 FQGNSA. V lost 5 bases to trimming and J lost 5 bases; unmatched junction nucleotides: 9. This CDR3 is built from 15 residues. This entry comes from a study of cytomegalovirus exposure and HLA in healthy donors. Overall study results and limits: The later analysis indicated that the majority of CMV-associated TCR beta chains appeared HLA-restricted.

PCR was performed using 60 Vbeta and 13 Jbeta primers. Only in-frame clones appear in the TCRdb table, and some are missing; sequencing was by immunoSEQ multiplex PCR. This sample has approximately 150,000 clones, with under 70% found just once. This TCR was sampled from a woman aged 55-70 years in good health and CMV-seronegative. The gene calls are TRBV7-2 and TRBJ2-4; TRBD1 aligns across 7 bases. The material sequenced was PBMCs. DNA of the CDR3: TGTGCCAGCAGCCGCAGGGGGACGGAACAAAACATTCAGTACTTC. Translating gives CASSRRGTEQNIQYF.